The clone carrying this T cell receptor (beta chain) was observed at least ten times. Its antigen is still unknown. These data originate in a study of T cell repertoires in cytomegalovirus infection. Findings and caveats of the study: What dominated the ex vivo response were HLA-C-restricted CMV-specific TCR beta clonotypes.

A single record per CDR3 protein comes from TCRdb applying MiXCR to the reads. This sample has 900,000 to 950,000 distinct CDR3 sequences, with around 30% found just once. The sequence was collected from a human donor in good health (CMV status not recorded). Some clones in this sample may be carry-over from other donors' samples. Sequenced material: cultured CD8+ T cells from PBMCs, taken from culture after CMV antigen stimulation.

The CDR3 loop reads CASSVGNTGELFF. The CDR3 DNA reads TGTGCCAGCAGCGTTGGGAATACCGGGGAGCTGTTTTTT. This chain uses TRBV9 with TRBJ2-2; D is undetermined. This CDR3 has 13 amino acids. Germline V gene sequence: CDR1 SGDLS, CDR2 YYNGEE. With 2 bases removed from V and 5 bases from J, the gap between germline ends came to 7 bases.